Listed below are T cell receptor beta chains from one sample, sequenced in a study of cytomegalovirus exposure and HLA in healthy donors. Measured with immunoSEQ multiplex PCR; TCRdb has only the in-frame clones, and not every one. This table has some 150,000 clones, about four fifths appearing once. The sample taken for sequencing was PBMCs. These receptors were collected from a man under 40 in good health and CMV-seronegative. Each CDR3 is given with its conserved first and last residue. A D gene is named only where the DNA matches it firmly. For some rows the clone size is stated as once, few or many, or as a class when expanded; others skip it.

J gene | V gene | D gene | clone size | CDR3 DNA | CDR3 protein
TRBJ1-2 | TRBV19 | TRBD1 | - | TGTGCCGGTAGTCCGACAGGGAACTATGGCTACACCTTC | CAGSPTGNYGYTF
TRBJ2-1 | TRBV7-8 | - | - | TGTGCCAGCAGCTGGATAAGACTAGTTTCAAATGAGCAGTTCTTC | CASSWIRLVSNEQFF
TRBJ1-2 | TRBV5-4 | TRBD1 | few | TGTGCCAGCAGCTTGGGAACCCGTGGACAGGTCTATGGCTACACCTTC | CASSLGTRGQVYGYTF
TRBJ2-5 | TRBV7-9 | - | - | TGTGCCAGCAGCCCGCTAACCGAAGAGACCCAGTACTTC | CASSPLTEETQYF
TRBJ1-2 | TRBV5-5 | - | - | TGTGCCAGCAGCTTCTCGGGTAACTATGGCTACACCTTC | CASSFSGNYGYTF
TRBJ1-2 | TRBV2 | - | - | TGTGCCAGCGCCGGGGGAGGGGATAACTATGGCTACACCTTC | CASAGGGDNYGYTF
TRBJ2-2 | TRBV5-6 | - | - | TGTGCCAGCAGCTGGATGGGCAACGGGGAGCTGTTTTTT | CASSWMGNGELFF
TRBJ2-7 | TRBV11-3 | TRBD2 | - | TGTGCCAGCAGCCAGGGACTAGCGGGAGACGTGGGGGAGCAGTACTTC | CASSQGLAGDVGEQYF
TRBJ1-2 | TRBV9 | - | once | TGTGCCAGCAGCGTCGGGGGGGAGAGGGACGGCTACACCTTC | CASSVGGERDGYTF
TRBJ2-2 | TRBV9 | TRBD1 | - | TGTGCCAGCAGCGCCTCGGGGACAGGGGTTACCGGGGAGCTGTTTTTT | CASSASGTGVTGELFF
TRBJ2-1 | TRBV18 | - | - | TGTGCCAGCTCACCTCCGGGGAACAATGAGCAGTTCTTC | CASSPPGNNEQFF
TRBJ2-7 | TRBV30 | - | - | TGTGCCTGGAGTTCCCTCCGATCGTCCGAGGAGCAGTACTTC | CAWSSLRSSEEQYF
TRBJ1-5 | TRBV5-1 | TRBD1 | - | TGCGCCAGCAGCCTCATACCACGACAGGGAGGCGTCAATCAGCCCCAGCATTTT | CASSLIPRQGGVNQPQHF
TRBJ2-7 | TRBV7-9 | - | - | TGTGCCAGCAGCGGGCCGGGCCGGGGACTCTTCTTC | CASSGPGRGLFF
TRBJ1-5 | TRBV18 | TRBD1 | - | TGTGCCAGCTCACCCCTGGACAGGGGGCCGGATCAGCCCCAGCATTTT | CASSPLDRGPDQPQHF
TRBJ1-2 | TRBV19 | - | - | TGTGCCAGTAGCCTTGTTAACTATGGCTACACCTTC | CASSLVNYGYTF
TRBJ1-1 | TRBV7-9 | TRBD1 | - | TGTTCCAGCAGCTGGGACAGTCGGAGGACTGAAGCTTTCTTT | CSSSWDSRRTEAFF
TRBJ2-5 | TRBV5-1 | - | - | TGCGCCAGCAGCTTGGAACCCTCGGGTGGAGAGACCCAGTACTTC | CASSLEPSGGETQYF
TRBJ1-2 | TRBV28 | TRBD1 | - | TGTGCCAGCAGTTTAGAAAACCAGGGGGCGCGTTATGGCTACACCTTC | CASSLENQGARYGYTF
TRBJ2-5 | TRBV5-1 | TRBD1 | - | TGCGCCAGCAGCTTGAGCCTGCCGGGACAGGGGGCAATGGAGACCCAGTACTTC | CASSLSLPGQGAMETQYF
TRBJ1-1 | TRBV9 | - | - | TGTGCCAGCAGCGTAGCCGGGAGCTGCCCGGCTTTCTTT | CASSVAGSCPAFF
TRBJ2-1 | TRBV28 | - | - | TGTGCCAGCAGTTTAGGGCAGGGGCGGAACAATGAGCAGTTCTTC | CASSLGQGRNNEQFF
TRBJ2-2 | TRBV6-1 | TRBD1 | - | TGTGCCAGCAGTAAGGACAGGGGAGTTGGGGAGCTGTTTTTT | CASSKDRGVGELFF
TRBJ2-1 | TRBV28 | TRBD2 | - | TGTGCCAGCTCGGGACTAGCGGGAAGGTGGGACAATGAGCAGTTCTTC | CASSGLAGRWDNEQFF
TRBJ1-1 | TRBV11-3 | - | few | TGTGCCAGCAGCTCGCCCTCGGGGTGGAGGTATGAAGCTTTCTTT | CASSSPSGWRYEAFF
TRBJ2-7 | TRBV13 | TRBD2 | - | TGTGCCAGCAGCTCTAGCGGGAGGGCCTACGAGCAGTACTTC | CASSSSGRAYEQYF
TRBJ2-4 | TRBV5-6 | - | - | TGTGCCAGCAGCTCCGAGGGGGCGGGGGGAAACATTCAGTACTTC | CASSSEGAGGNIQYF
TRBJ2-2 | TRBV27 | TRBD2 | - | TGTGCCAGCGCCAGGCGGGAGTCAACCGGGGAGCTGTTTTTT | CASARRESTGELFF
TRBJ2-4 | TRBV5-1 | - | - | TGCGCCAGCAGCTTGGCCTATGCAGCCAAAAACATTCAGTACTTC | CASSLAYAAKNIQYF
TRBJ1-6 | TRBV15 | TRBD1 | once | TGTGCCACCAGCAGGACAGGGACCTATAATTCACCCCTCCACTTT | CATSRTGTYNSPLHF
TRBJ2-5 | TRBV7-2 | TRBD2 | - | TGTGCCAGCAGCCCGGCGGGGGGGATGCTAAGGGCCCAGTACTTC | CASSPAGGMLRAQYF
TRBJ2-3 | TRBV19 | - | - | TGTGCCACGAGGGGAAACTGGGGACACACAGATACGCAGTATTTT | CATRGNWGHTDTQYF
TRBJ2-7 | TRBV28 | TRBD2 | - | TGTGCCAGCAGTTTTCAGCGGGAGGTCCCCTACGAGCAGTACTTC | CASSFQREVPYEQYF
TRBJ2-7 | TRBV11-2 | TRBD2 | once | TGTGCCAGCAGTCCGGGGGGTATTTACGAGCAGTACTTC | CASSPGGIYEQYF
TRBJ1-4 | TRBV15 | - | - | TGTGCCACCAGCAGCTATAGATTAGAGGCTGAAAAACTGTTTTTT | CATSSYRLEAEKLFF
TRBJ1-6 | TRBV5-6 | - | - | TGTGCCAGCAGCTCGCTAACAGGGAGCTCCTATAATTCACCCCTCCACTTT | CASSSLTGSSYNSPLHF
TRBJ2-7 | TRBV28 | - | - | TGTGCCAGCAGTCGCTACGAGCAGTACTTC | CASSRYEQYF
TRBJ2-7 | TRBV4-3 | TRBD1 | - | TGCGCCAGCAGCCAATCCGACAGGGGGACTTACGAGCAGTACTTC | CASSQSDRGTYEQYF
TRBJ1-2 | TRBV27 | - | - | TGTGCCAGCAGCCGGACAGCGATCTATGGCTACACCTTC | CASSRTAIYGYTF
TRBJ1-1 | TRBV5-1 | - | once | TGCGCCAGCAGCGAGGAGGCGAACACTGAAGCTTTCTTT | CASSEEANTEAFF
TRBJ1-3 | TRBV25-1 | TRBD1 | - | TGTGCCAGCAGTGGGGGACAGGGGGGGAGCTCTGGAAACACCATATATTTT | CASSGGQGGSSGNTIYF
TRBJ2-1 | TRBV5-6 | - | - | TGTGCCAGCAGCTTGGGGGCGTACAATGAGCAGTTCTTC | CASSLGAYNEQFF
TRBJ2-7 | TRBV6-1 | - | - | TGTGCCAGCAGTGAAGCCTGGCAAACCACCTACGAGCAGTACTTC | CASSEAWQTTYEQYF
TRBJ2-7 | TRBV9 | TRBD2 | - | TGTGCCAGCAGCCCCCAGGGAGGGGCCTACGAGCAGTACTTC | CASSPQGGAYEQYF
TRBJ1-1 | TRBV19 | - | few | TGTGCCAGTAGTATAGATCTGTTGAACACTGAAGCTTTCTTT | CASSIDLLNTEAFF
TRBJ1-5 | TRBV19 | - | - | TGTGCCAGTAACGGGACACCAGTTGGTCAGCCCCAGCATTTT | CASNGTPVGQPQHF
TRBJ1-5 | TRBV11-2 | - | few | TGTGCCAGCAGCTTAGGGGCCCCCGGACAGCCCCAGCATTTT | CASSLGAPGQPQHF